Shown below are 25 T cell receptor beta chains from a single sample sequenced in a study of OX40 agonist ivuxolimab in advanced cancers. Profiling relied on immunoSEQ multiplex PCR, and the TCRdb table lists in-frame clones only, not all of them. The table includes around 88,000 clones, under 95% detected once. Sequenced here: CD4+ or CD8+ T cells sorted from blood, sampled in a trial of the OX40 agonist ivuxolimab. These receptors all stem from an adult with an advanced solid tumor such as melanoma, head and neck, liver or kidney cancer.

The CDR3 sequence is CASSATGAGANVLTF. The CDR3 DNA follows: TGCGCCAGCAGCGCGACAGGGGCTGGGGCCAACGTCCTGACTTTC. The chain has TRBV5-1 and TRBJ2-6, with 8 bases that match TRBD1. Germline V lookup: CDR1 SGHRS, CDR2 YFSETQ. Trimming at V came to 4 bases and at J to 2 bases, leaving 2 bases not matched to a gene. The CDR3 sequence is 15 residues long.

This chain joins TRBV18 and TRBJ2-7; D is unresolved. The CDR3 covers 12 residues. Germline CDR1 reads KGHSH; CDR2 reads LQKENI. Trimming took 3 bases from V and 6 from J, leaving 9 bases between them. CDR3 sequence: CASSPGPTEQYF. CDR3 in DNA: TGTGCCAGCTCACCCGGCCCCACCGAGCAGTACTTC.

CDR3: CASRLTAEETQYF. The CDR3 DNA reads TGCGCCAGCAGGTTGACGGCTGAAGAGACCCAGTACTTC. V gene TRBV5-1 combines with J gene TRBJ2-5; D gene ambiguous. Per germline, CDR1 SGHRS and CDR2 YFSETQ. Trimming took off 5 bases at V and 3 bases at J, with 11 bases between the two ends. The CDR3 spans 13 residues.

The V gene is TRBV18, the J gene TRBJ2-1; 11 nucleotides align to TRBD2. The CDR3 length is 14 residues. CDR1 and CDR2 (germline): KGHSH, LQKENI. The junction had 2 bases not matched to a gene; V was cut back by 3 bases and J by 7 bases. The CDR3 spells CASSPASGGNEQFF. DNA of the CDR3: TGTGCCAGCTCACCCGCTAGCGGGGGGAATGAGCAGTTCTTC.

J is TRBJ2-7 and V is TRBV21-1; the table calls TRBD1, which could not be checked here. TRBV21-1 is recorded as a pseudogene. This CDR3 contains 18 residues. Here the CDR3 DNA reads TGTGCCAGCAGCAAAGTAGGGGGAACAGGGGGCGGCGCCTACGAGCAGTACTTC. Protein product: CASSKVGGTGGGAYEQYF.

The chain couples TRBV14 to TRBJ2-1, with 9 nucleotides matching TRBD2. The CDR3 covers 16 residues. CDR1 and CDR2 from the germline V gene are SGHDN and FVKESK. With V trimmed by 4 bases and J by 4 bases, 8 bases remained unmatched. The CDR3 sequence is CASSPPGGGAYNEQFF. CDR3 bases: TGTGCCAGCAGCCCCCCCGGCGGGGGGGCTTACAATGAGCAGTTCTTC.

The J gene is TRBJ2-7, the V gene TRBV5-6, with a weak D call TRBD2 (5 bases). Per the germline V gene, CDR1 is SGHDT and CDR2 is YYEEEE. The CDR3 has 14 residues. V was trimmed by 0 bases and J by 3 bases, leaving 10 bases between them. CDR3 sequence reads: CASSLAAGGYEQYF. The CDR3 nucleotides are TGTGCCAGCAGCTTGGCCGCCGGAGGCTACGAGCAGTACTTC.

This clone was observed a single time. This chain uses TRBV30 with TRBJ2-1; 7 bases agree with TRBD2. CDR1 is GTSNPN and CDR2 is SVGIG in the germline V gene (reference sequence). The CDR3 totals 13 residues. V lost 1 base and J lost 5; bases outside the gene matches: 2. For the CDR3, the DNA is TGTGCCTGGAGTGCGGGAGGACACAATGAGCAGTTCTTC. Protein sequence: CAWSAGGHNEQFF. Drawing the rest from reference TRBV30 and TRBJ2-1, the complete variable domain is SQTIHQWPATLVQPVGSPLSLECTVEGTSNPNLYWYRQAAGRGLQLLFYSVGIGQISSEVPQNLSASRPQDRQFILSSKKLLLSDSGFYLCAWSAGGHNEQFFGPGTRLTVL.

V is TRBV30 and J is TRBJ2-1; D gene ambiguous. CDR1 and CDR2 from the germline V gene are GTSNPN and SVGIG (reference sequence). CDR3 length equals 17 residues. Trimming took 4 bases from V and 3 from J, leaving 22 bases between them. CDR3: CAWTHGASLRNYNEQFF. CDR3 DNA sequence: TGTGCCTGGACCCACGGCGCGTCCCTGAGGAACTACAATGAGCAGTTCTTC.

The chain links TRBV19 to TRBJ1-5, with 11 bases fitting TRBD1. Trimming took 7 bases from V and 6 from J; bases not matched to a gene: 8. CDR3 length: 15 amino acids. Germline lookup yields CDR1 LNHDA and CDR2 SQIVND (reference sequence). DNA for the CDR3: TGTGCCAGTAAACCGGGACAGGGGGAGTTTCAGCCCCAGCATTTT. Protein sequence: CASKPGQGEFQPQHF.

The chain joins TRBV6-1 to TRBJ2-1; 9 nucleotides agree with TRBD1. The CDR3 is made up of 14 amino acids. Germline V gene lookup returns CDR1 MNHNS and CDR2 SASEGT. With 9 bases clipped from V and 8 bases from J, the junction kept 11 bases outside the gene matches. CDR3 DNA: TGTGCCAGTGAGGGGGGGACAGGGTCCCATGAGCAGTTCTTC. This gives the protein CASEGGTGSHEQFF.

The V call is TRBV6-1, the J call TRBJ2-6, with unresolved D. The CDR3 has 13 amino acids. The V end lost 8 bases, the J end lost 0 bases, and 5 bases lay between the germline ends. Germline CDR1 and CDR2: MNHNS and SASEGT. Here the CDR3 reads CASVSSGANVLTF. DNA of the CDR3: TGTGCCAGCGTGAGCTCTGGGGCCAACGTCCTGACTTTC.

This chain connects TRBV19 to TRBJ2-7; D gene uncertain. V lost 4 bases and J 0 bases, leaving 4 bases between the germline ends. Germline V gives CDR1 LNHDA, CDR2 SQIVND (reference sequence). The CDR3 is 12 amino acids. As DNA, the CDR3 is TGTGCCAGTAGTAAGTACTCCTACGAGCAGTACTTC. Protein sequence: CASSKYSYEQYF.

The chain joins TRBV18 to TRBJ2-1, with 12 bases lining up with TRBD2. CDR3 length: 16 amino acids. Germline CDR1 is KGHSH and CDR2 is LQKENI. After removal of 0 bases from V and 8 bases from J, the junction contained 5 bases not matched to a gene. CDR3 in amino acids: CASSPPGLAGGDEQFF. The CDR3 DNA follows: TGTGCCAGCTCACCACCGGGACTAGCGGGCGGGGATGAGCAGTTCTTC. Complete variable domain (other parts from reference TRBV18 and TRBJ2-1): NAGVMQNPRHLVRRRGQEARLRCSPMKGHSHVYWYRQLPEEGLKFMVYLQKENIIDESGMPKERFSAEFPKEGPSILRIQQVVRGDSAAYFCASSPPGLAGGDEQFFGPGTRLTVL.

The gene calls are TRBV5-6 and TRBJ2-7, with 9 bases lining up with TRBD2. Germline V gene lookup returns CDR1 SGHDT and CDR2 YYEEEE. Trimming took 0 bases from V and 6 from J; bases not matched to a gene: 4. The CDR3 has 14 residues. The CDR3 here is CASSLVAGGGEQYF. The CDR3 DNA sequence: TGTGCCAGCAGCTTGGTTGCGGGAGGGGGCGAGCAGTACTTC.

The genes are TRBV11-2 and TRBJ1-2, with D perhaps matching TRBD1 (5 bases). The germline V gene encodes CDR1 SGHAT and CDR2 FQNNGV. Trimming stripped 4 bases from V and 7 bases from J, with 19 bases between. The CDR3 extends over 15 amino acids. The CDR3 sequence is CASSSQTTTGVGYTF. The CDR3 coding sequence is TGTGCCAGCAGCTCACAAACAACCACAGGCGTTGGCTACACCTTC.

This chain joins TRBV19 and TRBJ1-5; D is ambiguous. The germline V gene has CDR1 LNHDA and CDR2 SQIVND (reference sequence). V was clipped by 6 bases and J by 3 bases, with 12 bases between them. The CDR3 totals 14 residues. CDR3 nucleotides: TGTGCCAGTAGGGCCATAGGGCCCAATCAGCCCCAGCATTTT. It is translated as CASRAIGPNQPQHF.

Here the CDR3 DNA reads TGCGCCAGCAGCTTGCGGAACAAACAAGAGACCCAGTACTTC. Translating it yields CASSLRNKQETQYF. This chain connects TRBV5-1 to TRBJ2-5, with unresolved D. The germline CDR1 and CDR2 sequences are SGHRS and YFSETQ. V lost 1 base, J lost 2 bases, and 9 bases lay in between. This CDR3 contains 14 residues.

The chain couples TRBV7-8 to TRBJ2-5; 10 nucleotides line up with TRBD1. The junction had 10 bases not matched to a gene; V was cut back by 5 bases and J by 4 bases. From germline, CDR1 is SGHVS and CDR2 FQNEAQ. There are 16 residues in the CDR3. CDR3 DNA sequence: TGTGCCAGCAGCCCATTAGCGGGACAGGGGAGAGAGACCCAGTACTTC. Translation: CASSPLAGQGRETQYF.

This clone was counted a few times. The J gene is TRBJ2-3, the V gene TRBV4-1; D may correspond to TRBD1 or TRBD2 (5 bases each). CDR3 size: 15 residues. The V gene lost 3 bases and the J gene lost 4 bases, with 14 bases spanning the gap. The germline CDR1 and CDR2 sequences are MGHRA and YSYEKL. CDR3 nucleotide sequence: TGCGCCAGCAGCCAGAGAGGGGCCATGGCAGATACGCAGTATTTT. This sequence encodes CASSQRGAMADTQYF.

The chain is built from TRBV5-1 and TRBJ2-1; D unresolved. Between the trimmed V and J ends, which lost 8 bases and 7 bases, there was a span of 7 bases. The CDR3 sequence is 10 residues long. Germline V lookup: CDR1 SGHRS, CDR2 YFSETQ. CDR3 loop: CARSPNEQFF. Written as DNA, the CDR3 is TGCGCCAGGTCTCCTAATGAGCAGTTCTTC.

The CDR3 sequence: CASSPPGGTGHEQFF. The DNA for the CDR3 is TGTGCCAGCTCCCCCCCGGGGGGAACCGGGCATGAGCAGTTCTTC. The gene calls are TRBV18 and TRBJ2-1; TRBD2 matches 7 bases. In germline, CDR1 is KGHSH, CDR2 LQKENI. The J segment lost 8 bases and the V segment lost 6 bases, leaving 13 bases of the junction unmatched. This CDR3 contains 15 residues.

This chain uses TRBV10-3 with TRBJ2-7; tentatively, D is TRBD1 (6 bases). With 6 bases removed from V and 3 bases from J, the gap between germline ends came to 12 bases. The CDR3 totals 13 residues. The germline V gene has CDR1 ENHRY and CDR2 SYGVKD. CDR3 bases: TGTGCCATCAGCCAGGGGTCCCTCTACGAGCAGTACTTC. This codes for CAISQGSLYEQYF.

The chain combines TRBV19 with TRBJ2-7; 9 positions match TRBD1. With V trimmed by 7 bases and J by 7 bases, 8 bases remained unmatched. The CDR3 totals 13 residues. The germline V gene has CDR1 LNHDA and CDR2 SQIVND (reference sequence). The CDR3 nucleotides read TGTGCCAGTACCTTGGGACAGGGATATGAGCAGTACTTC. Translated, it gives CASTLGQGYEQYF.

The V call is TRBV6-6, the J call TRBJ1-5; weak D call: TRBD1 (5 bases). V gave up 7 bases and J gave up 5 bases, with 12 bases separating them. CDR3 length equals 13 residues. The germline V gene has CDR1 MNHNY and CDR2 SVGAGI (reference sequence). The CDR3 here is CASTTGRDQPQHF. Written as DNA, the CDR3 is TGTGCCAGCACCACGGGCAGGGATCAGCCCCAGCATTTT.